This entry lists 6 T cell receptor beta chains sequenced from one sample in a study of beta chain features in type 1 diabetes. The isolated RNA, all of it, was reverse transcribed, so expressed TCRB transcripts were what got sequenced. Assay used: immunoSEQ multiplex PCR; TCRdb lists only in-frame clones, some missing. The table shows just over 600,000 clones, with roughly a sixth occurring only once. Sequenced sample: naive CD4+ T cells from blood. The source is a man aged 18 to 30 in good health.

The rearrangement links TRBV4-3 to TRBJ2-2; possibly TRBD1 or TRBD2 for D (5 bases each). Trimming removed 0 bases from V and 7 bases from J, with 12 bases in between. In germline, CDR1 is LGHNA, CDR2 YSLEER. This CDR3 region has 15 residues. This chain's CDR3 is CASSQEGRGGGELFF. As DNA, the CDR3 is TGCGCCAGCAGCCAAGAGGGTCGTGGGGGCGGGGAGCTGTTTTTT.

This clone was seen more than once but under ten times. The sample holds other DNA sequences that translate to the same CDR3. V and J are TRBV28 and TRBJ2-7, with 9 bases lining up with TRBD1. Per the germline V gene, CDR1 is MDHEN and CDR2 is SYDVKM. There are 15 residues in the CDR3. Germline trimming cut 4 bases from V and 2 bases from J; bases unmatched to any gene: 6. For the CDR3, the DNA is TGTGCCAGCAGTTCTCCGGGACAGGGAACCTACGAGCAGTACTTC. Translating gives CASSSPGQGTYEQYF. Variable domain in full (rest from reference TRBV28 and TRBJ2-7): DVKVTQSSRYLVKRTGEKVFLECVQDMDHENMFWYRQDPGLGLRLIYFSYDVKMKEKGDIPEGYSVSREKKERFSLILESASTNQTSMYLCASSSPGQGTYEQYFGPGTRLTVT.

The chain carries TRBV25-1 and TRBJ2-1; possibly TRBD2 for D (5 bases). V lost 3 bases to trimming and J lost 3 bases, with 15 bases between them. Germline V CDR1 and CDR2: MGHDK, SYGVNS. The CDR3 sequence is 16 residues long. For the CDR3, the DNA is TGTGCCAGCAGTGATCCGCGGACTGGGAACTACAATGAGCAGTTCTTC. Translation gives CASSDPRTGNYNEQFF.

This rearrangement joins TRBV4-1 to TRBJ2-1, with 9 bases fitting TRBD2. The CDR3 totals 17 residues. Germline values: CDR1 MGHRA, CDR2 YSYEKL. V dropped 3 bases and J dropped 1; count of bases not matched to a gene: 7. The CDR3 spells CASSHQTSGRSYNEQFF. Here the CDR3 DNA reads TGCGCCAGCAGCCACCAGACTAGCGGTAGATCCTACAATGAGCAGTTCTTC.

This clone was detected a few times. V usage is TRBV18 and J usage is TRBJ1-1; D gene uncertain. CDR1 is KGHSH and CDR2 is LQKENI in the germline V gene. V was trimmed by 1 base and J by 1 base, leaving 7 bases between them. The CDR3 runs 14 residues. DNA of the CDR3: TGTGCCAGCTCACCACTCTCTCAGAACACTGAAGCTTTCTTT. The encoded protein is CASSPLSQNTEAFF.

The V and J genes are TRBV9 and TRBJ2-6, with TRBD1 matching over 11 bases. The CDR3 runs to 19 residues. Germline V CDR1 and CDR2: SGDLS, YYNGEE. V lost 6 bases, J lost 1 base, and 12 bases stayed unmatched. CDR3: CASTLRSGTGGSGANVLTF. The DNA for the CDR3 is TGTGCCAGCACCCTACGTAGCGGGACAGGGGGTTCTGGGGCCAACGTCCTGACTTTC.